Below, 4 T cell receptor beta chains from the same sample are listed, as sequenced in a study of CD8 T cells in Susac syndrome. Reverse transcription of roughly 0.45 to 1 ug RNA was carried out with random hexamers. MiXCR, applied by TCRdb to the immunoSEQ multiplex PCR reads, yields one record per CDR3 protein. The repertoire holds about 190,000 distinct CDR3 sequences, with around 93% as singletons. Input material: CD4+ T cells from PBMCs. The receptors stem from a human donor in good health.

V usage is TRBV3-1 and J usage is TRBJ1-2; D is unclear. Germline CDR1 LGHDT, CDR2 YNNKEL (reference sequence). The CDR3 extends over 15 amino acids. Trimming removed 4 bases at V and 2 bases at J, with 14 bases between. The chain's CDR3 is CASSPSPGVNYGYTF. The CDR3 nucleotides read TGTGCCAGCAGCCCCAGCCCAGGAGTGAACTATGGCTACACCTTC.

V gene TRBV28 combines with J gene TRBJ2-2; TRBD1 is a possible D gene (6 bases). Between the trimmed V and J ends, which lost 7 bases and 7 bases, there was a span of 16 bases. The CDR3 is 14 amino acids. Germline lookup yields CDR1 MDHEN and CDR2 SYDVKM. Here the CDR3 reads CASILPGAGGELFF. The CDR3 DNA reads as TGTGCCAGCATCCTTCCAGGGGCGGGCGGGGAGCTGTTTTTT.

The chain couples TRBV11-2 to TRBJ2-1; a possible D gene is TRBD1 (6 bases). From germline, CDR1 is SGHAT and CDR2 FQNNGV. The CDR3 spans 17 residues. The V and J ends lost 1 base and 4 bases respectively, with 17 bases between them. This CDR3 is CASSLVGGPLPYNEQFF. In DNA form, the CDR3 reads TGTGCCAGCAGCTTAGTAGGGGGACCACTCCCATACAATGAGCAGTTCTTC.

V and J are TRBV6-5 and TRBJ2-2; TRBD1 matches at 7 bases. This CDR3 is built from 15 residues. Germline assignment: CDR1 MNHEY and CDR2 SVGAGI. V lost 7 bases, J lost 1 base, and 6 bases stayed unmatched. The DNA of the CDR3 is TGTGCCAGCACCGTAACAGGGGTGAACACCGGGGAGCTGTTTTTT. Amino acids: CASTVTGVNTGELFF.